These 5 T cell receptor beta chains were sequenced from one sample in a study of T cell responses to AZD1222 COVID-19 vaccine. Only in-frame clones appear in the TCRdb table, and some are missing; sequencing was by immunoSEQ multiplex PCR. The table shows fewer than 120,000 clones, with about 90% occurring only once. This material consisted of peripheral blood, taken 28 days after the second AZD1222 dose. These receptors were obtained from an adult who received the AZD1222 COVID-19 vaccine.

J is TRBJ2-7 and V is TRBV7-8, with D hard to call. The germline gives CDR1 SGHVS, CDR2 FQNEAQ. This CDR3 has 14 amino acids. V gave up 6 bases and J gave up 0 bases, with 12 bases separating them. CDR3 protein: CASREEGSSYEQYF. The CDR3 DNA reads TGTGCCAGCAGAGAAGAAGGTAGCTCCTACGAGCAGTACTTC.

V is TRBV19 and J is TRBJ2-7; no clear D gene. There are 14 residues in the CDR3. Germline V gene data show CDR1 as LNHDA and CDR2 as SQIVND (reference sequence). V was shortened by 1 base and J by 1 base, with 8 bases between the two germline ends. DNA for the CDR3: TGTGCCAGTAGTATAGCGGCAGGTTCCTACGAGCAGTACTTC. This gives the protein CASSIAAGSYEQYF.

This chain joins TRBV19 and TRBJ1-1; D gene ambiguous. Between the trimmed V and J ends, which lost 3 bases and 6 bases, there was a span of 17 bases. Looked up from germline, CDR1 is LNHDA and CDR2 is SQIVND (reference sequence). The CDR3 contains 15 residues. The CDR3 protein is CASSIQINIISEAFF. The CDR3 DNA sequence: TGTGCCAGTAGTATCCAAATTAACATCATTTCTGAAGCTTTCTTT.

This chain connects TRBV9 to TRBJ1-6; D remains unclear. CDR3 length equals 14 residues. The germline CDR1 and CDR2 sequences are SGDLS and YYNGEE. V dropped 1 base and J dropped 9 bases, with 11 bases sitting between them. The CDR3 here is CASSVSPAGSPLHF. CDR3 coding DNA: TGTGCCAGCAGCGTAAGTCCGGCCGGTTCACCCCTCCACTTT.

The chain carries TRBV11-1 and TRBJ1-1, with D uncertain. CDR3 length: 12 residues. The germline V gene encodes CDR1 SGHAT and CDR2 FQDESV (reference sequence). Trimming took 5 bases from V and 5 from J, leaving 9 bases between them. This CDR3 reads CASSTIGTEAFF. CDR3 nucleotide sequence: TGTGCCAGCAGCACGATTGGGACTGAAGCTTTCTTT.